These 27 T cell receptor beta chains originate from one sample sequenced in a study of shared clonotypes between healthy human individuals. The assay was immunoSEQ multiplex PCR, and TCRdb's table has in-frame clones only and misses some. There are millions of clones in the sample; about 93% occur only once, and under 2% lies in the top ten. CD45RO-negative CD8 cells positively selected for CCR7 made up the naive population, which excluded terminally differentiated effector memory CD45RA+ cells. Sequenced input: naive CD8+ T cells from PBMCs. These TCRs come from a man aged 18 to 30 in good health. Some clones in this sample may be carry-over from other donors' samples.

The chain couples TRBV4-2 to TRBJ1-2; 9 bases align to TRBD1. The CDR3 covers 16 residues. The V gene's germline CDR1 is LGHNA and CDR2 YNFKEQ. J lost 6 bases, V lost 1 base, and 9 bases had no gene match. The CDR3 loop is CASSQGSRTGADGYTF. CDR3 DNA: TGTGCCAGCAGCCAAGGTAGCCGGACAGGGGCAGATGGCTACACCTTC.

The genes are TRBV7-6 and TRBJ1-4, with TRBD1 matching 8 bases. V lost 6 bases, J lost 5 bases, and 5 bases stayed unmatched. The germline CDR1 and CDR2 sequences are SGHVS and FNYEAQ. The CDR3 runs 14 residues. The CDR3 region has the DNA TGTGCCAGCAGTTACGGGACAGGAAATGAAAAACTGTTTTTT. Protein sequence: CASSYGTGNEKLFF.

The rearrangement uses TRBV14 and TRBJ2-5; D ambiguous. The CDR3 sequence is 13 residues long. Between the trimmed V and J ends, which lost 0 bases and 5 bases, there was a span of 7 bases. The V gene's germline CDR1 is SGHDN and CDR2 FVKESK. The chain's CDR3 is CASSQEGRETQYF. The CDR3 DNA follows: TGTGCCAGCAGCCAAGAAGGTCGGGAGACCCAGTACTTC.

The rearrangement joins TRBV28 to TRBJ2-7, with 9 positions matching TRBD2. Germline V gene data show CDR1 as MDHEN and CDR2 as SYDVKM. The J segment lost 6 bases and the V segment lost 4 bases, leaving 10 bases of the junction unmatched. This CDR3 region has 15 residues. CDR3 sequence reads: CASSSDLSGSSEQYF. In DNA, the CDR3 is TGTGCCAGCAGTTCCGATCTTAGCGGGAGTTCCGAGCAGTACTTC.

The gene calls are TRBV6-5 and TRBJ2-7, with D possibly TRBD1 on 6 matching bases. Looked up from germline, CDR1 is MNHEY and CDR2 is SVGAGI. CDR3 size: 14 residues. Trimming removed 4 bases from V and 5 bases from J, with 15 bases in between. CDR3 nucleotides: TGTGCCAGCAGTTCGCACAGGGCCAGGAACGAGCAGTACTTC. Translated: CASSSHRARNEQYF.

The V and J genes are TRBV6-5 and TRBJ2-7; TRBD1 matches at 8 bases. The CDR3 totals 15 residues. Germline loops: CDR1 MNHEY, CDR2 SVGAGI. Trimming at V came to 5 bases and at J to 3 bases, leaving 9 bases not matched to a gene. CDR3 nucleotide sequence: TGTGCCAGCAGTATAGGACAGGGTGGGTACTACGAGCAGTACTTC. It codes for CASSIGQGGYYEQYF.

This clone was seen a handful of times. The J gene is TRBJ2-3, the V gene TRBV7-9; D remains ambiguous. Germline assignment: CDR1 SEHNR and CDR2 FQNEAQ (reference sequence). V dropped 6 bases and J dropped 8 bases, with 6 bases sitting between them. There are 10 residues in the CDR3. As DNA, the CDR3 is TGTGCCAGCAGTCCCGGTACGCAGTATTTT. It encodes CASSPGTQYF.

Of note for this clone: This specimen includes other DNA sequences encoding the same CDR3. V usage is TRBV25-1 and J usage is TRBJ2-7; D may correspond to TRBD1 or TRBD2 (6 bases each). Germline CDR1 MGHDK, CDR2 SYGVNS. The CDR3 covers 13 residues. V was shortened by 6 bases and J by 2 bases, with 11 bases between the two germline ends. The CDR3 bases are TGTGCCAGCAGCGCTAGGGGGGCCTACGAGCAGTACTTC. This codes for CASSARGAYEQYF.

Concerning this clone: The junction departs from the called germline gene at one end, perhaps through a read error. This rearrangement joins TRBV4-1 to TRBJ1-4; no clear D gene. Germline CDR1 and CDR2: MGHRA and YSYEKL. The CDR3 totals 13 residues. CDR3 DNA: TGCGCCAGCACCCAAGATTCGAGGGAAAAACTGTTTTTT. Its protein is CASTQDSREKLFF.

The V gene is TRBV7-6, the J gene TRBJ2-7, with D hard to call. V was clipped by 0 bases and J by 6 bases, with 9 bases between them. This CDR3 has 13 residues. CDR1 and CDR2 from the germline V gene are SGHVS and FNYEAQ. This CDR3 reads CASSLAGRREQYF. CDR3 DNA: TGTGCCAGCAGCTTAGCAGGCCGGCGCGAGCAGTACTTC.

The chain carries TRBV11-2 and TRBJ2-7; a possible D gene is TRBD1 (5 bases). The CDR3 runs 14 residues. Germline CDR1 is SGHAT and CDR2 is FQNNGV. V lost 1 base to trimming and J lost 7 bases, with 14 bases between them. The CDR3 sequence is CASSLGARVWEQYF. The CDR3 region has the DNA TGTGCCAGCAGCTTAGGCGCCAGGGTCTGGGAGCAGTACTTC. Full variable domain (outside the CDR3, taken from reference TRBV11-2 and TRBJ2-7): EAGVAQSPRYKIIEKRQSVAFWCNPISGHATLYWYQQILGQGPKLLIQFQNNGVVDDSQLPKDRFSAERLKGVDSTLKIQPAKLEDSAVYLCASSLGARVWEQYFGPGTRLTVT.

This chain links TRBV21-1 with TRBJ2-7; TRBD1 was called by the table and not checked on the DNA. TRBV21-1 is an annotated pseudogene. The CDR3 loop spans 15 amino acids. In nucleotides, the CDR3 is TGTGCCAGCAGCAAACGTGAGGACAGTACATACGAGCAGTACTTC. Translation: CASSKREDSTYEQYF.

This clone was seen just once. The V and J genes are TRBV27 and TRBJ1-4; D may be TRBD1 (5 bases). V gave up 6 bases and J gave up 7 bases, with 21 bases separating them. The germline V gene has CDR1 MNHEY and CDR2 SMNVEV (reference sequence). CDR3 length: 16 amino acids. CDR3 in DNA: TGTGCCAGCAGCCTAATGAATGGGGGGAGGCTTGAAAAACTGTTTTTT. It encodes CASSLMNGGRLEKLFF.

This sequence joins TRBV9 and TRBJ2-7; 9 bases agree with TRBD1. V lost 5 bases, J lost 6 bases, and 12 bases stayed unmatched. The CDR3 length is 15 residues. The germline V gene encodes CDR1 SGDLS and CDR2 YYNGEE. For the CDR3, the DNA is TGTGCCAGCAGTCCATTGGGACAGGGCCGGCTCGAGCAGTACTTC. Protein product: CASSPLGQGRLEQYF. Variable domain in full (rest from reference TRBV9 and TRBJ2-7): DSGVTQTPKHLITATGQRVTLRCSPRSGDLSVYWYQQSLDQGLQFLIQYYNGEERAKGNILERFSAQQFPDLHSELNLSSLELGDSALYFCASSPLGQGRLEQYFGPGTRLTVT.

This rearrangement joins TRBV10-1 to TRBJ2-2; 8 bases are a match to TRBD1. The CDR3 runs to 17 residues. Germline values: CDR1 WNHNN, CDR2 SYGVQD (reference sequence). Unmatched junction bases numbered 9, after V lost 3 bases and J lost 3 bases. The CDR3 region is CASSDPADRDHTGELFF. The CDR3 DNA sequence: TGCGCCAGCAGTGACCCGGCGGACAGGGACCACACCGGGGAGCTGTTTTTT.

The chain uses TRBV6-5 and TRBJ1-4, with no clear D. From germline, CDR1 is MNHEY and CDR2 SVGAGI. This CDR3 has 14 residues. V lost 0 bases and J lost 5, with 7 bases in between. This CDR3 is CASSYSRQNEKLFF. CDR3 sequence (DNA): TGTGCCAGCAGTTACTCCAGGCAGAATGAAAAACTGTTTTTT.

The gene calls are TRBV7-9 and TRBJ1-1; D gene uncertain. The length of the CDR3 is 14 residues. V lost 5 bases, J lost 11 bases, and 21 bases lay in between. Germline CDR1 reads SEHNR; CDR2 reads FQNEAQ (reference sequence). CDR3 DNA: TGTGCCAGCAGCCACCCTGACCGGGATTTTCAGGCTTTCTTT. This translates into CASSHPDRDFQAFF.

The chain recombines TRBV11-2 with TRBJ2-1; 14 bases match TRBD2. CDR1 and CDR2 (germline): SGHAT, FQNNGV. J lost 8 bases, V lost 5 bases, and 5 bases had no gene match. The CDR3 loop spans 15 amino acids. Here the CDR3 reads CASSDGLAGGHEQFF. The CDR3 nucleotides read TGTGCCAGCAGCGACGGACTAGCGGGAGGCCATGAGCAGTTCTTC.

The chain joins TRBV7-3 to TRBJ1-5; D is unresolved. The ends were cut back, 2 bases at V and 2 bases at J, with 13 bases in the middle. The CDR3 length is 16 residues. Germline V CDR1 and CDR2: SGHTA, FQGTGA. In nucleotides, the CDR3 is TGTGCCAGCAGCTTAGATTCTCAACGGGGCAATCAGCCCCAGCATTTT. This translates into CASSLDSQRGNQPQHF. Full variable domain (outside the CDR3, taken from reference TRBV7-3 and TRBJ1-5): GAGVSQTPSNKVTEKGKYVELRCDPISGHTALYWYRQSLGQGPEFLIYFQGTGAADDSGLPNDRFFAVRPEGSVSTLKIQRTERGDSAVYLCASSLDSQRGNQPQHFGDGTRLSIL.

The rearrangement uses TRBV30 and TRBJ2-2; TRBD1 matches 8 bases. This CDR3 is built from 13 residues. Germline CDR1 GTSNPN, CDR2 SVGIG (reference sequence). V lost 3 bases and J lost 3; bases outside the gene matches: 0. CDR3 DNA: TGTGCCTGGAGGGGACAGGACACCGGGGAGCTGTTTTTT. Translated: CAWRGQDTGELFF. The variable domain in full, completed from reference TRBV30 and TRBJ2-2, reads SQTIHQWPATLVQPVGSPLSLECTVEGTSNPNLYWYRQAAGRGLQLLFYSVGIGQISSEVPQNLSASRPQDRQFILSSKKLLLSDSGFYLCAWRGQDTGELFFGEGSRLTVL.

The gene calls are TRBV2 and TRBJ1-2, with D perhaps TRBD1 (6 bases). Trimming pared 8 bases from V and 0 bases from J, leaving 22 bases between. The germline gives CDR1 SNHLY, CDR2 FYNNEI. This CDR3 region has 17 residues. CDR3 protein: CASPTGARRGPNYGYTF. CDR3 sequence (DNA): TGTGCCAGCCCAACGGGGGCCAGGAGGGGACCTAACTATGGCTACACCTTC.

The rearrangement links TRBV21-1 to TRBJ2-7; the table's TRBD2 call for D was not verified on the DNA. TRBV21-1 is described as a pseudogene. The CDR3 sequence is 12 residues long. This chain's CDR3 is CASSPPRYEQYF. DNA of the CDR3: TGTGCCAGCAGCCCCCCTCGCTACGAGCAGTACTTC.

This sequence joins TRBV7-2 and TRBJ1-1, with 8 positions matching TRBD1. The ends lost 1 base at V and 0 bases at J; junction bases unmatched: 7. The CDR3 covers 17 residues. CDR1 SGHTA and CDR2 FQGNSA come from the germline V gene. CDR3 amino acids: CASSLGRRDRLNTEAFF. CDR3 coding DNA: TGTGCCAGCAGCTTAGGACGCCGGGACAGGCTGAACACTGAAGCTTTCTTT.

V gene TRBV7-3 combines with J gene TRBJ2-3, with D maybe TRBD2 (7 bases). V gave up 5 bases and J gave up 5 bases, with 23 bases separating them. Germline CDR1 SGHTA, CDR2 FQGTGA. This CDR3 has 17 amino acids. CDR3 loop: CASSPGLDGGPIDTQYF. Written as DNA, the CDR3 is TGTGCCAGCAGCCCTGGGCTGGACGGGGGGCCTATAGATACGCAGTATTTT.

The V and J genes are TRBV2 and TRBJ2-5; 7 bases match TRBD2. The end of the DNA fits TRBJ2-7 better, so the J call may be wrong. In germline, CDR1 is SNHLY, CDR2 FYNNEI. CDR3 length: 12 amino acids. The CDR3 DNA is TGTGCCACCGGGACTAACGACTACGAGCAGTACTTC. It is translated as CATGTNDYEQYF.

CDR3 region: CASSYLGVFWEQFF. CDR3 in DNA: TGTGCCAGCAGCTACCTAGGGGTCTTCTGGGAGCAGTTCTTC. This chain links TRBV7-2 with TRBJ2-1, with a possible D match to TRBD1 (5 bases). CDR1 and CDR2 from the germline V gene are SGHTA and FQGNSA. Trimming removed 4 bases at V and 10 bases at J, with 17 bases between. The CDR3 covers 14 residues.

As to this clone: Other DNA sequences in this sample translate to the same CDR3. The gene calls are TRBV9 and TRBJ1-4, with 10 bases matching TRBD1. This CDR3 comprises 14 residues. V was clipped by 2 bases and J by 7 bases; unmatched bases: 2. CDR1 and CDR2 from the germline V gene are SGDLS and YYNGEE. CDR3 DNA sequence: TGTGCCAGCAGCGTCGGACAGGGGGGTGAAAAACTGTTTTTT. Translation gives CASSVGQGGEKLFF.